The entry below describes one T cell receptor beta chain. This specimen belongs to a study of shared clonotypes between healthy human individuals. The CDR3 sequence is 13 residues long. CDR1 and CDR2 (germline): LGHNA, YNFKEQ. The V and J ends lost 2 bases and 4 bases respectively, with 9 bases between them. Per the original methods: Junction-only sequences produced by ImmunoSEQ had no quality scores, so filtering differed. Assay used: immunoSEQ multiplex PCR; TCRdb lists only in-frame clones, some missing. The V and J calls and clone size were taken over from that table, and D and trimming were inferred from the DNA. Of millions of clones in the sample, over 85% were seen once. CD45RO-negative CD8 cells positively selected for CCR7 made up the naive population, which excluded terminally differentiated effector memory CD45RA+ cells.

The receptor's source is a man aged 18-30 years in good health. This chain links TRBV4-2 with TRBJ2-7; D is unresolved. The material sequenced was naive CD8+ T cells sorted from blood. Here the CDR3 reads CASSQSWGYEQYF. The CDR3 nucleotides read TGTGCCAGCAGCCAATCCTGGGGTTACGAGCAGTACTTC.